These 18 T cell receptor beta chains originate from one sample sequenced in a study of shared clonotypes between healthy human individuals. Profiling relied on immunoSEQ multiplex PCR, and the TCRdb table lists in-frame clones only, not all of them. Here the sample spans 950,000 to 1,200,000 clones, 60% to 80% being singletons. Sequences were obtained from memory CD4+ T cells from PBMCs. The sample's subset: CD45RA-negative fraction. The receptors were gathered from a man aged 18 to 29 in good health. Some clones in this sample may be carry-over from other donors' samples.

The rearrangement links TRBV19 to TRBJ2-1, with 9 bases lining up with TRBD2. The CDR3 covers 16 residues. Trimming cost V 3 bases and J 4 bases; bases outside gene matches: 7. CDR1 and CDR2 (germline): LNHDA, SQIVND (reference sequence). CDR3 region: CASSMRVAGAYNEQFF. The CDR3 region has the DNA TGTGCCAGTAGTATGAGGGTAGCGGGAGCGTACAATGAGCAGTTCTTC.

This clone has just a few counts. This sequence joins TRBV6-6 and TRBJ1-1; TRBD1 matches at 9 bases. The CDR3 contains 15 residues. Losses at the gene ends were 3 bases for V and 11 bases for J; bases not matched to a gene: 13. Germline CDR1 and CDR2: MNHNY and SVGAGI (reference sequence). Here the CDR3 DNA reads TGTGCCAGCAGTTATCCGGGACAGGGAAGGTTCGGGGCTTTCTTT. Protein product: CASSYPGQGRFGAFF.

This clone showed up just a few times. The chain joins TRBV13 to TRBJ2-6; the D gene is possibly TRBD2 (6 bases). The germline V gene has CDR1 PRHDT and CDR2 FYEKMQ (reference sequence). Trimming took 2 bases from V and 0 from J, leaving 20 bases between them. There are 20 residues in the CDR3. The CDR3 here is CASSLQVGKRASSGANVLTF. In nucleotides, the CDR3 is TGTGCCAGCAGCTTACAAGTAGGGAAGCGGGCCAGCTCTGGGGCCAACGTCCTGACTTTC.

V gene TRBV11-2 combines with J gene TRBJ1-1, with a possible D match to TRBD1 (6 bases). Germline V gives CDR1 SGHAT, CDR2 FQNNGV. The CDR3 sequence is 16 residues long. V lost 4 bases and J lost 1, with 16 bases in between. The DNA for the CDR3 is TGTGCCAGCAGCTCCAAAAGCGTGACAGGGAACACTGAAGCTTTCTTT. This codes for CASSSKSVTGNTEAFF.

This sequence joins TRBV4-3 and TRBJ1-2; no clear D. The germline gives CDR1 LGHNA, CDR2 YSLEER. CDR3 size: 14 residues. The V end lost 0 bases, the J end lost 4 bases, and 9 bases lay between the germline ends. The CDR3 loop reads CASSQDNSGYGYTF. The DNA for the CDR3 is TGCGCCAGCAGCCAAGATAATAGCGGCTATGGCTACACCTTC.

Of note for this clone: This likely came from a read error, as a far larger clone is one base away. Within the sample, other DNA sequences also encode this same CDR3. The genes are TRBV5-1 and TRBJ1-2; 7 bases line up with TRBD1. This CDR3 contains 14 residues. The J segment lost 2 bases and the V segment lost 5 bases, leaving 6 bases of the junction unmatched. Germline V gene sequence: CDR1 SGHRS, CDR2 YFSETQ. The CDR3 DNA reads TGCGCCAGCAGTCCGCGGGACAGAAACTATGGCTACACCTTC. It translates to CASSPRDRNYGYTF.

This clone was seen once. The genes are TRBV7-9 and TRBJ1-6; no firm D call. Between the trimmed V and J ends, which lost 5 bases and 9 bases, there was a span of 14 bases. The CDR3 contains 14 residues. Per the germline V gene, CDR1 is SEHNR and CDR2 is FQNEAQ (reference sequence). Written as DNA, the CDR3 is TGTGCCAGCAGCATCGACCCGAGGGTTTCACCCCTCCACTTT. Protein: CASSIDPRVSPLHF.

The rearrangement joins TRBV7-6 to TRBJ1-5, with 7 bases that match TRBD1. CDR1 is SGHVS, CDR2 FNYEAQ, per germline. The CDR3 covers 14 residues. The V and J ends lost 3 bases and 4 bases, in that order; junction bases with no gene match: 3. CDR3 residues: CASSLKQGNQPQHF. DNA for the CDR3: TGTGCCAGCAGCTTGAAACAGGGGAATCAGCCCCAGCATTTT.

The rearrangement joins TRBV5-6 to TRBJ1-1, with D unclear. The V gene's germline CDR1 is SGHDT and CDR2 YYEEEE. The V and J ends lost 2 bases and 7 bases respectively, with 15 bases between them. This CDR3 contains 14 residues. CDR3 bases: TGTGCCAGCAGCTTCGGACGCGGGTCTGGTGAAGCTTTCTTT. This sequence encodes CASSFGRGSGEAFF.

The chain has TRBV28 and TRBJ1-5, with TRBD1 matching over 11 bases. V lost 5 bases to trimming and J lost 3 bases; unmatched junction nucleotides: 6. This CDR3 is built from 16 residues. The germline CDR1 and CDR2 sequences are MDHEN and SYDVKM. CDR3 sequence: CASSPRGQGVNQPQHF. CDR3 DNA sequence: TGTGCCAGCAGTCCTAGGGGACAGGGGGTCAATCAGCCCCAGCATTTT.

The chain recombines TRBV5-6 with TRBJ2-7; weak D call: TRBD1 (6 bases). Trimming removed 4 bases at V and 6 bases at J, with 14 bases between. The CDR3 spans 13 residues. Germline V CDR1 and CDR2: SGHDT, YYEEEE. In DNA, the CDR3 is TGTGCCAGCAGCAGATACAGGGCTGGCGAGCAGTACTTC. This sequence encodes CASSRYRAGEQYF. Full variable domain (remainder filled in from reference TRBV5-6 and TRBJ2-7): DAGVTQSPTHLIKTRGQQVTLRCSPKSGHDTVSWYQQALGQGPQFIFQYYEEEERQRGNFPDRFSGHQFPNYSSELNVNALLLGDSALYLCASSRYRAGEQYFGPGTRLTVT.

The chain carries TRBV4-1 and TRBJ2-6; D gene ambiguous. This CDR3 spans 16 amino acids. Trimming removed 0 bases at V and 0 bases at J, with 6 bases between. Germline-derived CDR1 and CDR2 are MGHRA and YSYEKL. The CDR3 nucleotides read TGCGCCAGCAGCCAAGAAAGGGACTCTGGGGCCAACGTCCTGACTTTC. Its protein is CASSQERDSGANVLTF.

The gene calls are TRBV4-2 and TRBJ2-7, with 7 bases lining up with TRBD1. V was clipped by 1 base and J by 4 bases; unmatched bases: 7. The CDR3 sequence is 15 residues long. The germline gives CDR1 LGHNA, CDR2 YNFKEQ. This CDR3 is CASSQVARGRYEQYF. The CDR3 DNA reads TGTGCCAGCAGCCAAGTGGCTAGGGGGCGGTACGAGCAGTACTTC.

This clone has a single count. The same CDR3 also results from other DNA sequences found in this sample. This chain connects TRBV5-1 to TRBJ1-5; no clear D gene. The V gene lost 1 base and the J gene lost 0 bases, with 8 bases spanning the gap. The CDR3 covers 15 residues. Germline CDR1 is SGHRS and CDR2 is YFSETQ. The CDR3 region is CASSLTGNSNQPQHF. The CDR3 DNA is TGCGCCAGCAGCTTGACGGGCAATAGCAATCAGCCCCAGCATTTT.

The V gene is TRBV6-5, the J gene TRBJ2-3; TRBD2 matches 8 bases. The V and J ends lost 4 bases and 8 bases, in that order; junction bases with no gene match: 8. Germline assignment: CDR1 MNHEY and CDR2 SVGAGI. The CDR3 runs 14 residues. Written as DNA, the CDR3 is TGTGCCAGCAGTTCTCAGCGGGAGAGCTTTACGCAGTATTTT. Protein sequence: CASSSQRESFTQYF.

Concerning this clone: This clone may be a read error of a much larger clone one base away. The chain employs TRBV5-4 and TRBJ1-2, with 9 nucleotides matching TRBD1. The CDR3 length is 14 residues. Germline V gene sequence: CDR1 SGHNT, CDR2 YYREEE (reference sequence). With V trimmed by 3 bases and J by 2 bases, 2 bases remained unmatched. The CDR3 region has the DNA TGTGCCAGCAGCTGGGACAGGGTAAACTATGGCTACACCTTC. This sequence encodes CASSWDRVNYGYTF.

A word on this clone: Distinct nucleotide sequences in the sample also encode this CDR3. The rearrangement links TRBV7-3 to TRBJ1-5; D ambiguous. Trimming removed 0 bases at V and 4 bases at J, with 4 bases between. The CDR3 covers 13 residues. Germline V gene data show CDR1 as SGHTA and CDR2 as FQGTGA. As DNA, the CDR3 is TGTGCCAGCAGCTTAACAGGGAATCAGCCCCAGCATTTT. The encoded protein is CASSLTGNQPQHF.

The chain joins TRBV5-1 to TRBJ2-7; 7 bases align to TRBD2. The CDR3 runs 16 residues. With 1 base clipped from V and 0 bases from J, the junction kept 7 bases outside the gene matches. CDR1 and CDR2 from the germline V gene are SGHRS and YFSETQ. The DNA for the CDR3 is TGCGCCAGCAGCTTGACCCCGGGGGGAAGCTCCTACGAGCAGTACTTC. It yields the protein CASSLTPGGSSYEQYF.